This T cell receptor beta chain was identified in a study of cytomegalovirus exposure and HLA in healthy donors. Study summary: Around 190 million T cells yielded roughly 100 million unique TCR beta sequences, as an earlier analysis found. General observations from the study: Highly shared variants forming one cluster were likely a sequencing artifact. Whilst most TCR sequences proved rare, a subset of public TCRs occurred across many donors.

PCR primers comprised 60 Vbeta and 13 Jbeta primers. Per the original data handling: An analysis that came later counted roughly 80 million unique TCR beta chains, 10 million to 11 million shared. Clones were read by immunoSEQ multiplex PCR, and TCRdb kept only the in-frame ones, dropping some. V and J calls plus clone size are reproduced from that table; the DNA served to infer D and trimming. This specimen shows 100,000 to 150,000 clones; the ten leading clones hold 2.2%. The CDR3 has 15 amino acids. Per germline, CDR1 SGHVS and CDR2 FNYEAQ. The V and J ends lost 0 bases and 4 bases respectively, with 13 bases between them. On this clone itself: Its antigen is still unknown.

The clonotype comes from a man aged 35-49 years in good health and CMV-seronegative. Sequencing was carried out using PBMCs. V gene TRBV7-6 combines with J gene TRBJ2-7; possible D gene TRBD2, 7 bases. CDR3 residues: CASSLAGGPQYEQYF. CDR3 DNA: TGTGCCAGCAGCTTAGCGGGGGGGCCACAGTACGAGCAGTACTTC.